This T cell receptor (beta chain) is drawn from a study of blood T cell repertoires in COVID-19 (dated by TCRdb to between 2020 and 2021). General notes on the study: ImmuneRACE Cohort 3 recovered participants were defined by two consecutive negative NP/OP PCR tests, healthcare professional clearance, or symptom resolution. The samples were drawn from the first 160 participants of the ongoing ImmuneRACE study and from over a thousand subjects provided by 6 global collaborators. The prospective study material was composed of cDNA or gDNA derived from T cells, B-cell-depleted T cells, or PBMCs. The dataset comprised deeply sampled blood TCRbeta repertoires from subjects exposed to, actively infected with, or recovered from COVID-19. A de-identified subject ID, COVID-19 status, age in years and sex were almost always included in the sample metadata. Where available, HLA class I and class II types were taken from metadata supplied by the sample provider and were not determined by assay-based typing. Samples from collaborators originated in the United States, Italy and Spain and spanned both the acute and convalescent phases of COVID-19. The repertoires were made available in a free public database intended to serve as a resource for research on the immune response to SARS-CoV-2.

Note on this clone: There is no known antigen for this receptor. Base-call qualities are not available, and no considerably larger clone is one nucleotide away.

From cysteine to phenylalanine, the CDR3 is 18 amino acids long. Kept here is only the CDR3 DNA, which spans 54 bases and is read in frame from base 1. V has 3 bases trimmed and J has 8 bases trimmed; junction bases matching no gene number 19. The germline V gene gives CDR1 as SGDLS and CDR2 as YYNGEE. Participants in the prospective study were aged roughly 18 to 100 years, lived in more than 20 United States geographic areas, and enrolled through a virtual design. In the prospective study, participants were assigned to cohorts based on the clinical history participants reported in a screening survey and a study questionnaire. Each participant in the prospective study had whole blood, serum and a nasopharyngeal or oropharyngeal swab collected by mobile phlebotomists. Participants in the prospective study had the option to provide additional blood draws and questionnaires over a roughly two-month period. Before DNA extraction, prospective study blood samples were shipped either frozen or at room temperature.

Here is what the overall study found, with its caveats: Clinical and demographic metadata were provided uncurated, with the amount varying by source and participant.

TCRbeta CDR3 regions were amplified from genomic DNA using the immunoSEQ Assay, a bias-controlled multiplex PCR. Processing in the source paper ran as follows. Nucleated cell counts per sample were estimated from amplification of reference gene primers within the assay. To quantify the absolute abundance of each unique TCRbeta CDR3 rearrangement, sequence reads were collapsed and filtered. For each sample, productive Simpson clonality was calculated as the square root of Simpson's diversity index over productive rearrangements. TCRdb provides this immuneACCESS table in a form limited to in-frame rearrangements. Some clones are lacking; in checked studies, under half of them reflect an unresolved V gene, and why the rest are absent is not known. V and J calls and clone size are as listed in that table; D and trimming were resolved from the DNA. Within this sample are around 300,000 clones, with more than 70% of them counted one time only. Under 2.5% of the sample is held by the ten biggest clonotypes.

The receptor's source is a woman aged 60-75 years in a cohort exposed to, infected with or recovered from COVID-19 (not recorded which). Recombination joined TRBV9 with TRBJ2-1; 8 bases in between match TRBD2. Source material: PBMCs or T cells enriched from blood (not recorded which). The CDR3 amino acid sequence is: CASSAHPGRGLVIDEQFF. The DNA sequence is TGTGCCAGCAGCGCTCACCCGGGGAGGGGACTAGTGATCGATGAGCAGTTCTTC.